This T cell receptor (beta chain) stems from a study of graft-versus-host responses after intestinal transplantation. The table came from immunoSEQ multiplex PCR; TCRdb's copy has only in-frame clones and leaves some out. The sample contains some 93,000 clones, about 91% of which appear only once. To note about this clone: Its antigen remains unidentified.

This sequence originates from a human donor who received an intestinal transplant. The material was unstimulated CD8+ T cells sorted from spleen or lymph node cells, obtained before intestinal transplant.

CDR3 region: CATSRDDLAALAGEKLFF. The CDR3 region has the DNA TGTGCCACCAGCAGAGATGATCTGGCGGCCCTGGCAGGGGAAAAACTGTTTTTT. This chain connects TRBV15 to TRBJ1-4, with D perhaps TRBD1 (5 bases). CDR3 size: 18 residues. Between the trimmed V and J ends, which lost 0 bases and 8 bases, there was a span of 22 bases. The germline V gene has CDR1 LNHNV and CDR2 YYDKDF (reference sequence).